This entry is about one T cell receptor (beta chain). The record originates from a study of blood T cell repertoires in COVID-19. Study at large: Samples of COVID-19 (acute and convalescent) were obtained from the United States, Italy and Spain.

Germline V lookup: CDR1 MNHEY, CDR2 SMNVEV (reference sequence). This CDR3 contains 14 residues. V was shortened by 2 bases and J by 4 bases, with 11 bases between the two germline ends. The protocol was immunoSEQ multiplex PCR, while the TCRdb copy is restricted to in-frame clones and leaves out a portion. The sample contains roughly 200,000 clones, roughly 84% of which appear only once. The sequenced sample consisted of peripheral blood. This TCR was recovered from a man aged 40-49 years with acute or convalescent COVID-19. The chain has TRBV27 and TRBJ1-1; no firm D call. The CDR3 DNA is TGTGCCAGCAGTTTAGTTGGGCGTCTCACTGAAGCTTTCTTT. It is translated as CASSLVGRLTEAFF.